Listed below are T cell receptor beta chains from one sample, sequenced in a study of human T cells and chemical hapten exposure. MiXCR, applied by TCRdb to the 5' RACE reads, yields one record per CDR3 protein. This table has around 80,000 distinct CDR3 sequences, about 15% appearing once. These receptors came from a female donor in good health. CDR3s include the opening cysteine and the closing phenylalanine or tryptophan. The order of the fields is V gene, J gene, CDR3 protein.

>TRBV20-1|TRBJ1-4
CSARWGPNEKLFF
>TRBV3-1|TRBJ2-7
CASSPASYEQYF
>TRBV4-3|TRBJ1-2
CASSQDRGTTYGYTF
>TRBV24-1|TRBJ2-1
CATSVNGETSNEQFF
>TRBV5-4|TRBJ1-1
CASSLGDRDTEAFF
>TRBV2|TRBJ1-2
CASSSGTRGDNYGYTF
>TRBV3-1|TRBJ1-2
CASSQETGTPLNYGYTF
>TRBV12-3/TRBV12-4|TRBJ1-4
CASSLARGDVEKLFF
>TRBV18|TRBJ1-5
CASSPSANQPQHF
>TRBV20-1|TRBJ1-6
CSASGHVNSPLHF
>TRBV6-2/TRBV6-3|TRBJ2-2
CASSRIAGAGTGELFF
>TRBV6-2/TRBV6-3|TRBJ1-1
CASSYDPSILAGGEYTEAFF
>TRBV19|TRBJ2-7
CATGQGPYEQYF
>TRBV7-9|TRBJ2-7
CASSLTGVDYEQYF
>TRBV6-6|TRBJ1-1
CASGTDLNTEAFF
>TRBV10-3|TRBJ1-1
CAISGNKNTEAFF
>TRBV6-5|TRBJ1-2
CASSLGTGRDGYTF
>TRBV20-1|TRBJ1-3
CSARDSRWGSGNTIYF
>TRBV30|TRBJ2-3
CAWSVSTDTQYF
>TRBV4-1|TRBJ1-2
CASSQEPSPGSGYTF
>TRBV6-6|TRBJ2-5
CASSSGWGGQETQYF
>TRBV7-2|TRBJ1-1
CASSLRDRDYNTEAFF
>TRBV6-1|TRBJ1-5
CASSDGGGTQPQHF
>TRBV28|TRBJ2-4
CASSLYGTSGGARGNIQYF
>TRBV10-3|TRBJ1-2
CAVSGVDYGYTF
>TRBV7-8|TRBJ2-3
CASSLEGGGAMNTQYF
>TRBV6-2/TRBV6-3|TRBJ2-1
CASSYSGGDYNEQFF
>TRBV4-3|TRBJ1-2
CASSPDRGSGYTF